Below are 31 T cell receptor beta chains sequenced from a single sample in a study of beta chain features in type 1 diabetes. Every isolated RNA sample was fully reverse transcribed, so sequencing captured expressed TCRB transcripts. Assay: immunoSEQ multiplex PCR; the TCRdb copy retains only in-frame clones and omits some. Among around 190,000 clones, about 12% were seen once, and the ten largest hold 0.55% to 0.8%. The sequenced material came from central memory CD4+ T cells from blood. The receptor set was obtained from a woman in her late teens or twenties in good health.

This chain links TRBV5-6 with TRBJ2-1; 11 bases are a match to TRBD2. The CDR3 length is 16 residues. V was clipped by 4 bases and J by 9 bases; unmatched bases: 12. Germline V gives CDR1 SGHDT, CDR2 YYEEEE. This CDR3 reads CASSPAPTSGKSEQFF. CDR3 nucleotides: TGTGCCAGCAGCCCCGCCCCGACTAGCGGGAAAAGTGAGCAGTTCTTC.

The rearrangement links TRBV30 to TRBJ1-2, with a tentative D call TRBD1 (5 bases). V was shortened by 3 bases and J by 7 bases, with 12 bases between the two germline ends. The CDR3 covers 12 residues. The germline V gene encodes CDR1 GTSNPN and CDR2 SVGIG (reference sequence). The CDR3 bases are TGTGCCTGGAGCCGATCAGGGTTTGGCTACACCTTC. It is translated as CAWSRSGFGYTF.

This clone was observed a single time. V is TRBV7-3 and J is TRBJ1-2; TRBD1 matches at 7 bases. The J segment lost 6 bases and the V segment lost 5 bases, leaving 6 bases of the junction unmatched. Germline values: CDR1 SGHTA, CDR2 FQGTGA. The CDR3 is made up of 13 amino acids. As DNA, the CDR3 is TGTGCCAGCAGCCCACAGGGGTCTGATGGCTACACCTTC. It encodes CASSPQGSDGYTF.

This chain uses TRBV28 with TRBJ2-1, with 7 bases aligning to TRBD1. The CDR3 totals 15 residues. Germline V gene lookup returns CDR1 MDHEN and CDR2 SYDVKM. The trim removed 6 bases at V and 4 bases at J, leaving 9 bases unmatched. The CDR3 sequence is CASSPRGTVYNEQFF. In DNA form, the CDR3 reads TGTGCCAGCAGCCCCAGGGGGACCGTGTACAATGAGCAGTTCTTC.

The genes are TRBV7-8 and TRBJ1-2; perhaps TRBD1 as D (5 bases). The CDR3 consists of 14 residues. Per germline, CDR1 SGHVS and CDR2 FQNEAQ. Trimming stripped 5 bases from V and 3 bases from J, with 13 bases between. The CDR3 loop is CASSPRRGYYGYTF. CDR3 nucleotide sequence: TGTGCCAGCAGCCCGCGAAGGGGATACTATGGCTACACCTTC.

The chain is built from TRBV14 and TRBJ2-5; D unresolved. The V gene's germline CDR1 is SGHDN and CDR2 FVKESK. V lost 0 bases and J 2 bases, leaving 10 bases between the germline ends. The CDR3 spans 15 residues. Here the CDR3 DNA reads TGTGCCAGCAGCCAAGATTACGGCGGACAAGAGACCCAGTACTTC. Its protein product is CASSQDYGGQETQYF.

The chain carries TRBV7-2 and TRBJ2-3; D is uncertain. The ends were cut back, 1 base at V and 7 bases at J, with 6 bases in the middle. The CDR3 contains 12 residues. Germline V gene data show CDR1 as SGHTA and CDR2 as FQGNSA. DNA of the CDR3: TGTGCCAGCAGCTTAGAACGGTATACGCAGTATTTT. Translated, it gives CASSLERYTQYF.

The chain combines TRBV28 with TRBJ2-1, with D perhaps matching TRBD2 (7 bases). V lost 6 bases and J 8 bases, leaving 14 bases between the germline ends. CDR1 is MDHEN, CDR2 SYDVKM, per germline. CDR3 size: 13 residues. This CDR3 reads CASRGGAMYEQFF. In DNA, the CDR3 is TGTGCCAGCAGAGGGGGGGCGATGTATGAGCAGTTCTTC.

Note on this clone: The sample has other DNA sequences that encode this CDR3 too. The CDR3 region is CASSLDRAGGELFF. As DNA, the CDR3 is TGCGCCAGCAGCTTGGACAGGGCGGGCGGGGAGCTGTTTTTT. The gene calls are TRBV5-1 and TRBJ2-2; D might be TRBD1 (6 bases). Germline V gene lookup returns CDR1 SGHRS and CDR2 YFSETQ. The CDR3 totals 14 residues. Trimming cost V 0 bases and J 7 bases, with 10 bases left between them.

The V gene is TRBV25-1, the J gene TRBJ2-1, with 9 bases that match TRBD2. The CDR3 totals 17 residues. V lost 1 base to trimming and J lost 5 bases; unmatched junction nucleotides: 9. CDR1 is MGHDK and CDR2 is SYGVNS in the germline V gene. CDR3 in DNA: TGTGCCAGCAGTGAATCCTCTCTAGCGGGGACTAACAATGAGCAGTTCTTC. Protein sequence: CASSESSLAGTNNEQFF.

This clone has only a few counts. CDR3 sequence (DNA): TGTGCCAGCAGATTCGATGCTAGCGGGAGGGTAGGCCAAGAGACCCAGTACTTC. Protein: CASRFDASGRVGQETQYF. The rearrangement links TRBV28 to TRBJ2-5, with 12 bases lining up with TRBD2. The V and J ends lost 6 bases and 1 base, in that order; junction bases with no gene match: 12. The V gene's germline CDR1 is MDHEN and CDR2 SYDVKM. This CDR3 comprises 18 residues.

The chain employs TRBV7-6 and TRBJ1-3; TRBD1 might be the D (5 bases). The CDR3 loop spans 15 amino acids. Per germline, CDR1 SGHVS and CDR2 FNYEAQ. Trimming pared 4 bases from V and 0 bases from J, leaving 10 bases between. DNA for the CDR3: TGTGCCAGCAGCTCCCGGACAAGCTCTGGAAACACCATATATTTT. It yields the protein CASSSRTSSGNTIYF.

This clone has just a few counts. This chain connects TRBV4-3 to TRBJ2-5, with 9 bases lining up with TRBD1. Germline V gene data show CDR1 as LGHNA and CDR2 as YSLEER. This CDR3 region has 13 residues. V lost 5 bases to trimming and J lost 4 bases; unmatched junction nucleotides: 2. CDR3 amino acids: CASSTGQGETQYF. For the CDR3, the DNA is TGCGCCAGCAGCACGGGACAGGGAGAGACCCAGTACTTC.

The gene calls are TRBV25-1 and TRBJ2-2, with no clear D. Germline-derived CDR1 and CDR2 are MGHDK and SYGVNS. V was pared by 3 bases and J by 9 bases, with 20 bases between. This CDR3 has 16 amino acids. The CDR3 region is CASSDLVGTHSRELFF. The CDR3 DNA reads as TGTGCCAGCAGTGACTTAGTGGGCACCCACTCCAGGGAGCTGTTTTTT.

The V call is TRBV30, the J call TRBJ1-5; D gene ambiguous. Trimming shortened V by 0 bases and J by 6 bases, and 9 bases separated the two germline ends. CDR1 GTSNPN and CDR2 SVGIG come from the germline V gene (reference sequence). CDR3 length equals 13 residues. CDR3 in DNA: TGTGCCTGGAGTGTACAAGTACGTCAGCCCCAGCATTTT. Its protein product is CAWSVQVRQPQHF. Full variable domain (outside the CDR3, taken from reference TRBV30 and TRBJ1-5): SQTIHQWPATLVQPVGSPLSLECTVEGTSNPNLYWYRQAAGRGLQLLFYSVGIGQISSEVPQNLSASRPQDRQFILSSKKLLLSDSGFYLCAWSVQVRQPQHFGDGTRLSIL.

This chain links TRBV30 with TRBJ2-1; possible D gene TRBD2, 7 bases. From germline, CDR1 is GTSNPN and CDR2 SVGIG (reference sequence). Trimming took off 0 bases at V and 9 bases at J, with 24 bases between the two ends. The CDR3 runs 17 residues. As DNA, the CDR3 is TGTGCCTGGAGTGTAAGGTGGGAGGGGGTCGTTGGGGGTGAGCAGTTCTTC. Its translation: CAWSVRWEGVVGGEQFF.

The rearrangement joins TRBV28 to TRBJ2-4, with a weak D call TRBD1 (8 bases). V was cut by 6 bases and J by 7 bases, with 16 bases left in between. The CDR3 sequence is 14 residues long. Germline CDR1 and CDR2: MDHEN and SYDVKM. This CDR3 is CASSTGGLSNIQYF. The CDR3 DNA follows: TGTGCCAGCAGCACAGGGGGACTAAGTAACATTCAGTACTTC. Combining the CDR3 with reference TRBV28 and TRBJ2-4 gives the whole variable domain DVKVTQSSRYLVKRTGEKVFLECVQDMDHENMFWYRQDPGLGLRLIYFSYDVKMKEKGDIPEGYSVSREKKERFSLILESASTNQTSMYLCASSTGGLSNIQYFGAGTRLSVL.

This sequence joins TRBV4-1 and TRBJ2-1, with 10 bases lining up with TRBD2. This CDR3 contains 19 residues. The V gene's germline CDR1 is MGHRA and CDR2 YSYEKL. The V segment lost 0 bases and the J segment 5 bases; nucleotides outside the gene matches: 13. Here the CDR3 reads CASSQDRVSGRILDNEQFF. DNA of the CDR3: TGCGCCAGCAGCCAAGATCGGGTTAGCGGGAGGATTCTAGACAATGAGCAGTTCTTC.

The chain's CDR3 is CASSLRTSGAYNEQFF. The CDR3 DNA sequence: TGCGCCAGCAGCTTGCGGACTAGCGGGGCCTACAATGAGCAGTTCTTC. This rearrangement joins TRBV5-1 to TRBJ2-1; 12 bases map to TRBD2. The CDR3 loop spans 16 amino acids. Trimming removed 1 base from V and 2 bases from J; junction bases left unmatched: 1. Germline-derived CDR1 and CDR2 are SGHRS and YFSETQ.

This clone turned up a few times. This chain uses TRBV7-8 with TRBJ2-7; 9 bases line up with TRBD2. V dropped 4 bases and J dropped 4; count of bases not matched to a gene: 11. Germline V gene lookup returns CDR1 SGHVS and CDR2 FQNEAQ. The CDR3 has 16 residues. CDR3 DNA: TGTGCCAGCAGCTCCTTATCGGGACTAGCTTGGTACGAGCAGTACTTC. This gives the protein CASSSLSGLAWYEQYF.

This sequence joins TRBV9 and TRBJ2-7; D perhaps matches TRBD1 (6 bases). The germline V gene encodes CDR1 SGDLS and CDR2 YYNGEE. CDR3 length: 14 amino acids. Trimming took 4 bases from V and 7 from J, leaving 18 bases between them. As DNA, the CDR3 is TGTGCCAGCAGCCCCAGGGACACGATGGGGGAGCAGTACTTC. Translating it yields CASSPRDTMGEQYF.

In its sample, this clone was seen a few times. J is TRBJ2-5 and V is TRBV11-3; TRBD1 agrees at 8 bases. Germline-derived CDR1 and CDR2 are SGHNT and YENEEA. There are 16 residues in the CDR3. V was pared by 5 bases and J by 3 bases, with 11 bases of the junction left unmatched. CDR3 amino acids: CASSRRGRGTKETQYF. The CDR3 DNA reads as TGTGCCAGCAGCCGCAGGGGGCGCGGTACTAAAGAGACCCAGTACTTC.

This clone turned up a few times. This chain links TRBV7-2 with TRBJ2-2, with D perhaps matching TRBD2 (7 bases). Trimming stripped 5 bases from V and 6 bases from J, with 19 bases between. Germline values: CDR1 SGHTA, CDR2 FQGNSA. There are 16 residues in the CDR3. For the CDR3, the DNA is TGTGCCAGCAGCCCCCGGGGGGCTAGCGGACCCGGGGAGCTGTTTTTT. Its protein product is CASSPRGASGPGELFF.

This chain links TRBV6-5 with TRBJ2-5; D unclear. The germline V gene encodes CDR1 MNHEY and CDR2 SVGAGI. There are 13 residues in the CDR3. V lost 6 bases to trimming and J lost 2 bases, with 10 bases between them. As DNA, the CDR3 is TGTGCCAGCAGGTGGTCTCTACAAGAGACCCAGTACTTC. Residues: CASRWSLQETQYF.

The chain is built from TRBV28 and TRBJ1-2; 7 bases are shared with TRBD1. V was clipped by 5 bases and J by 4 bases; unmatched bases: 10. The CDR3 totals 15 residues. Germline-derived CDR1 and CDR2 are MDHEN and SYDVKM. The CDR3 DNA reads TGTGCCAGCAGTCCTCGGACAGGCTCCTTCTATGGCTACACCTTC. Translation: CASSPRTGSFYGYTF.

The chain is built from TRBV18 and TRBJ2-7, with 7 bases fitting TRBD1. The CDR3 loop spans 16 amino acids. CDR1 and CDR2 (germline): KGHSH, LQKENI. The V segment lost 2 bases and the J segment 1 base; nucleotides outside the gene matches: 8. The CDR3 region has the DNA TGTGCCAGCTCACCATCTGGGGGACAGAGGTCCTACGAGCAGTACTTC. Protein product: CASSPSGGQRSYEQYF.

This clone has more than one count but fewer than ten. The V and J genes are TRBV9 and TRBJ2-3, with a weak D call TRBD1 (6 bases). CDR1 and CDR2 (germline): SGDLS, YYNGEE. CDR3 length: 15 amino acids. V dropped 0 bases and J dropped 4 bases, with 12 bases sitting between them. Here the CDR3 DNA reads TGTGCCAGCAGCGTAGAACAGGGAAGAGCAGATACGCAGTATTTT. Protein product: CASSVEQGRADTQYF.

This clone was picked up many times. Other nucleotide sequences in the sample specify the same CDR3. The rearrangement links TRBV7-2 to TRBJ2-7; D is undetermined. The CDR3 sequence is 11 residues long. The V and J ends lost 4 bases and 3 bases respectively, with 4 bases between them. Germline assignment: CDR1 SGHTA and CDR2 FQGNSA. CDR3 in DNA: TGTGCCAGCAGCTCCCACTACGAGCAGTACTTC. Translated, it gives CASSSHYEQYF.

This clone was detected only a few times. The junction departs from germline at one end; a sequencing error may be responsible. V and J are TRBV9 and TRBJ1-2, with D possibly being TRBD1 (6 bases). This CDR3 spans 15 amino acids. The V gene's germline CDR1 is SGDLS and CDR2 YYNGEE. The chain's CDR3 is CASSVETGANYGYTF. The CDR3 DNA reads as TGTGCCAGCAGCGTAGAGACAGGCGCTAATTATGGCTACACCTTC.

This clone appeared a few times. CDR3 DNA: TGTGCCAGCAGCCAACAGTACGAGCAGTACTTC. Encoded protein: CASSQQYEQYF. The rearrangement links TRBV28 to TRBJ2-7; D gene unclear. The germline V and J ends were trimmed by 6 bases and 4 bases, with 7 bases remaining between them. The CDR3 is 11 residues long. CDR1 MDHEN and CDR2 SYDVKM come from the germline V gene.

The J gene is TRBJ2-1, the V gene TRBV20-1, with D possibly matching TRBD2 (6 bases). Per germline, CDR1 DFQATT and CDR2 SNEGSKA (reference sequence). The CDR3 loop spans 11 amino acids. Between the trimmed V and J ends, which lost 6 bases and 10 bases, there was a span of 13 bases. CDR3 loop: CSAGDSREQFF. The CDR3 region has the DNA TGCAGTGCCGGGGACTCACGGGAGCAGTTCTTC.